This TCR beta chain was observed in a study of T cell repertoires in cytomegalovirus infection. Via MiXCR, TCRdb re-called the reads, giving one row per CDR3 protein. Of 370,000 or so distinct CDR3 sequences listed, about a third are singletons. CDR1 and CDR2 from the germline V gene are ENHRY and SYGVKD. V lost 7 bases and J lost 4, with 22 bases in between. This CDR3 is built from 16 residues. The table lists this clonotype with a count of one. Antigen specificity is unknown. Sample: cultured PBMCs, taken from culture after CMV antigen stimulation. This sequence was found in a human donor in good health (CMV status not recorded). Some clones in this sample may be carry-over from other donors' samples. The chain carries TRBV10-3 and TRBJ1-1; D remains ambiguous. The CDR3 spells CAIKSIGGLLGTEAFF. CDR3 DNA: TGTGCCATCAAATCAATAGGAGGGCTTTTGGGCACTGAAGCTTTCTTT.